The 20 T cell receptor beta chains below were found in one sample sequenced in a study of T-cell reconstitution after alpha-beta-depleted transplantation in children. TCRbeta library preparation incorporated unique molecular identifiers. MiXCR, run by TCRdb on the PCR reads, gives a single entry per CDR3 protein. The sample has about 420,000 distinct CDR3 sequences, around 15% seen once. The material sequenced was PBMCs, mostly from graft donor cells, taken 360 days after TCRalphabeta/CD19-depleted stem cell transplant. Receptors were obtained from a boy less than two years old who had a stem cell transplant for Wiskott-Aldrich syndrome, so the T cells may come from the graft donor.

The CDR3 DNA sequence: TGTGCCAGCAGCTATGGGGAGCTCCTTATGCATGAGCAGTTCTTC. This translates into CASSYGELLMHEQFF. The V and J genes are TRBV7-9 and TRBJ2-1; D is perhaps TRBD2 (5 bases). The CDR3 has 15 residues. V lost 4 bases, J lost 8 bases, and 18 bases lay in between. In germline, CDR1 is SEHNR, CDR2 FQNEAQ (reference sequence).

This clonotype was recorded many times. V and J are TRBV9 and TRBJ2-1; 7 nucleotides align to TRBD2. The CDR3 is 16 amino acids. Germline V CDR1 and CDR2: SGDLS, YYNGEE. V dropped 0 bases and J dropped 3; count of bases not matched to a gene: 6. CDR3 nucleotide sequence: TGTGCCAGCAGCGTAGCACCCGGACTAGTCTACAATGAGCAGTTCTTC. Its translation is CASSVAPGLVYNEQFF.

The chain links TRBV12-3 or TRBV12-4 to TRBJ2-1; D gene ambiguous. The CDR3 contains 18 residues. Trimming shortened V by 4 bases and J by 0 bases, and 19 bases separated the two germline ends. CDR3 sequence (DNA): TGTGCCAGCAGTTATAGGCCGACTGTGATCAGCTCCTACAATGAGCAGTTCTTC. This gives the protein CASSYRPTVISSYNEQFF.

This clonotype was recorded a few times. The genes are TRBV20-1 and TRBJ2-1; D uncertain. V gave up 3 bases and J gave up 7 bases, with 16 bases separating them. This CDR3 has 14 residues. The germline CDR1 and CDR2 sequences are DFQATT and SNEGSKA (reference sequence). The CDR3 protein is CSASFRAVSNEQFF. The CDR3, as DNA: TGCAGTGCTAGTTTTCGGGCGGTTAGTAATGAGCAGTTCTTC.

This rearrangement joins TRBV24-1 to TRBJ2-5; D not resolved. The CDR3 length is 12 residues. V was shortened by 1 base and J by 6 bases, with 5 bases between the two germline ends. Germline V gives CDR1 KGHDR, CDR2 SFDVKD. CDR3 DNA sequence: TGTGCCACCAGTGATTTCAGACAGACCCAGTACTTC. It yields the protein CATSDFRQTQYF.

The chain carries TRBV12-3 or TRBV12-4 and TRBJ2-5; D remains unclear. The CDR3 consists of 14 residues. V lost 2 bases to trimming and J lost 9 bases, with 16 bases between them. CDR3 sequence: CASSLTVPGSAQYF. CDR3 DNA: TGTGCCAGCAGTTTAACTGTCCCAGGCTCGGCCCAGTACTTC.

This clonotype came up a few times. The chain couples TRBV12-3 or TRBV12-4 to TRBJ1-1; 8 bases agree with TRBD1. V was pared by 6 bases and J by 1 base, with 7 bases of the junction left unmatched. The CDR3 has 15 amino acids. For the CDR3, the DNA is TGTGCCAGCAGACGGACAGGGAAAGCGAACACTGAAGCTTTCTTT. Its translation: CASRRTGKANTEAFF.

The J gene is TRBJ2-1, the V gene TRBV7-9, with TRBD2 matching 10 bases. V lost 6 bases and J lost 0; bases outside the gene matches: 5. CDR1 is SEHNR and CDR2 is FQNEAQ in the germline V gene (reference sequence). There are 16 residues in the CDR3. The CDR3 region is CASRSPSGSSYNEQFF. CDR3 DNA sequence: TGTGCCAGCAGATCTCCTAGCGGGAGCTCCTACAATGAGCAGTTCTTC.

The V and J genes are TRBV18 and TRBJ2-2; D might be TRBD1 or TRBD2, each matching 6 bases. The germline V gene encodes CDR1 KGHSH and CDR2 LQKENI. V was trimmed by 6 bases and J by 1 base, leaving 21 bases between them. The CDR3 is 18 residues long. This CDR3 is CASSRTVNSGVNTGELFF. For the CDR3, the DNA is TGTGCCAGCTCCAGGACAGTGAATAGCGGAGTGAACACCGGGGAGCTGTTTTTT.

V is TRBV14 and J is TRBJ2-6; D tentatively fits TRBD1 or TRBD2 (5 bases each). Looked up from germline, CDR1 is SGHDN and CDR2 is FVKESK. The CDR3 extends over 14 amino acids. The V and J ends lost 4 bases and 1 base respectively, with 5 bases between them. CDR3 sequence (DNA): TGTGCCAGCAGCCGGGGGTCTGGGGCCAACGTCCTGACTTTC. It yields the protein CASSRGSGANVLTF.

The chain has TRBV29-1 and TRBJ2-7, with TRBD1 matching over 8 bases. Germline CDR1 is SQVTM and CDR2 is ANQGSEA. The CDR3 contains 13 residues. The V and J ends lost 1 base and 6 bases, in that order; junction bases with no gene match: 5. Here the CDR3 DNA reads TGCAGCGTTGAAGCTTGGGACAGGCCCGAGCAGTACTTC. Protein product: CSVEAWDRPEQYF.

This clonotype was detected only a few times. The rearrangement links TRBV18 to TRBJ2-1; D gene unclear. Trimming left V 1 base short and J 2 bases short, with 9 bases between. Germline CDR1 and CDR2: KGHSH and LQKENI. The CDR3 loop spans 15 amino acids. The CDR3 sequence is CASSPLQGTYNEQFF. CDR3 coding DNA: TGTGCCAGCTCACCACTTCAAGGGACCTACAATGAGCAGTTCTTC.

This chain joins TRBV12-3 or TRBV12-4 and TRBJ2-1; TRBD2 matches at 7 bases. CDR3 size: 14 residues. Germline trimming cut 7 bases from V and 2 bases from J; bases unmatched to any gene: 5. The CDR3 spells CASNEGLAYNEQFF. CDR3 bases: TGTGCCAGCAACGAAGGACTAGCCTACAATGAGCAGTTCTTC.

J is TRBJ2-5 and V is TRBV30; 7 nucleotides agree with TRBD1. This CDR3 has 14 amino acids. The germline CDR1 and CDR2 sequences are GTSNPN and SVGIG (reference sequence). V was clipped by 2 bases and J by 0 bases; unmatched bases: 3. The CDR3 DNA is TGTGCCTGGAGTCCAGACAGGGACCAAGAGACCCAGTACTTC. The encoded protein is CAWSPDRDQETQYF.

This clonotype was seen only a few times. This chain connects TRBV7-9 to TRBJ1-2; 9 nucleotides match TRBD1. The V segment lost 2 bases and the J segment 6 bases; nucleotides outside the gene matches: 4. This CDR3 has 14 residues. In germline, CDR1 is SEHNR, CDR2 FQNEAQ (reference sequence). The CDR3 DNA sequence: TGTGCCAGCAGCTTATGGACAGGGGATAATGGCTACACCTTC. Protein sequence: CASSLWTGDNGYTF.

This clonotype was seen a handful of times. V gene TRBV19 combines with J gene TRBJ2-5, with D possibly TRBD2 on 5 matching bases. V gave up 4 bases and J gave up 1 base, with 10 bases separating them. CDR1 and CDR2 from the germline V gene are LNHDA and SQIVND (reference sequence). CDR3 length: 14 residues. The CDR3 bases are TGTGCCAGTAGTAAGGATGGGAGCCAAGAGACCCAGTACTTC. This encodes CASSKDGSQETQYF.

This clonotype was recorded only once. The chain is built from TRBV5-1 and TRBJ2-6; no clear D. Trimming pared 0 bases from V and 2 bases from J, leaving 9 bases between. Germline V lookup: CDR1 SGHRS, CDR2 YFSETQ. This CDR3 is built from 16 residues. The CDR3: CASSLAPLAGANVLTF. In DNA, the CDR3 is TGCGCCAGCAGCTTGGCCCCCTTGGCTGGGGCCAACGTCCTGACTTTC.

This clonotype has a handful of counts. V and J are TRBV12-3 or TRBV12-4 and TRBJ1-4; 8 bases agree with TRBD1. The CDR3 contains 14 residues. Trimming removed 6 bases from V and 9 bases from J; junction bases left unmatched: 9. The CDR3 sequence: CASSWTGKSKKLFF. CDR3 coding DNA: TGTGCCAGCAGCTGGACAGGGAAAAGTAAAAAACTGTTTTTT.

This clonotype was observed a handful of times. This sequence joins TRBV7-2 and TRBJ2-5; 12 nucleotides line up with TRBD2. This CDR3 has 15 amino acids. The germline CDR1 and CDR2 sequences are SGHTA and FQGNSA. V trimming: 2 bases; J trimming: 5 bases; junction bases outside the gene matches: 3. The CDR3 nucleotides read TGTGCCAGCAGCTTATGGACTAGCGGGACTGAGACCCAGTACTTC. This gives the protein CASSLWTSGTETQYF.

This clonotype was found a few times. This chain joins TRBV24-1 and TRBJ2-1; a weak D match, TRBD1 (5 bases). The V end lost 6 bases, the J end lost 12 bases, and 20 bases lay between the germline ends. In germline, CDR1 is KGHDR, CDR2 SFDVKD. The CDR3 is 14 amino acids. CDR3 loop: CATSSYDRIHVQFF. CDR3 coding DNA: TGTGCCACCAGTTCCTACGACAGAATCCACGTGCAGTTCTTC.